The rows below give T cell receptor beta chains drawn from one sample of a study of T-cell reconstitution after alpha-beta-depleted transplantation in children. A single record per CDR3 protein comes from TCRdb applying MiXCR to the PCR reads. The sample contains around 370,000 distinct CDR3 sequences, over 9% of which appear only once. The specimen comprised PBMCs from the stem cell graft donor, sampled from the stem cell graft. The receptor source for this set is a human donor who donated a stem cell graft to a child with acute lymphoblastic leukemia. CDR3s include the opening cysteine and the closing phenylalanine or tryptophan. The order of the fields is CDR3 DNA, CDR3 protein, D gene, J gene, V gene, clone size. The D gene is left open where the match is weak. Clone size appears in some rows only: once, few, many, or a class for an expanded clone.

CDR3 DNA: TGTGCCAGCTCACCTTGGGACTCCAAGAGCACAGATACGCAGTATTTT
CDR3 protein: CASSPWDSKSTDTQYF
D gene: .
J gene: TRBJ2-3
V gene: TRBV18
clone size: few

CDR3 DNA: TGTGCCAGCAGTGGTCTTACGGGGAGCTCCTACGAGCAGTACTTC
CDR3 protein: CASSGLTGSSYEQYF
D gene: .
J gene: TRBJ2-7
V gene: TRBV6-1
clone size: .

CDR3 DNA: TGCAGTGCTAGGGGGTCCTACAATGAGCAGTTCTTC
CDR3 protein: CSARGSYNEQFF
D gene: .
J gene: TRBJ2-1
V gene: TRBV20-1
clone size: few

CDR3 DNA: TGTGCCAGCAGGAAGACAGGGGCGGGCGGCAATCAGCCCCAGCATTTT
CDR3 protein: CASRKTGAGGNQPQHF
D gene: TRBD1
J gene: TRBJ1-5
V gene: TRBV12-3/TRBV12-4
clone size: .

CDR3 DNA: TGTGCCAGCAGCCCCGCCGGGACTAGCGGGAGTGGCTACGAGCAGTACTTC
CDR3 protein: CASSPAGTSGSGYEQYF
D gene: TRBD2
J gene: TRBJ2-7
V gene: TRBV3-1
clone size: .

CDR3 DNA: TGTGCCAGCAGCCCTGGACAGGTTGGGAATTCACCCCTCCACTTT
CDR3 protein: CASSPGQVGNSPLHF
D gene: TRBD1
J gene: TRBJ1-6
V gene: TRBV7-9
clone size: .

CDR3 DNA: TGCGCCAGCAGCTTCGAGGCCTGGGATGAGCAGTTCTTC
CDR3 protein: CASSFEAWDEQFF
D gene: .
J gene: TRBJ2-1
V gene: TRBV5-1
clone size: few

CDR3 DNA: TGTGCCAGCAGCCCTAGTAGGGCCGGGGAGCTGTTTTTT
CDR3 protein: CASSPSRAGELFF
D gene: .
J gene: TRBJ2-2
V gene: TRBV11-3
clone size: .

CDR3 DNA: TGCGCCAGCAGCCGGGACCTGACAGGAATTGATGGCTACACCTTC
CDR3 protein: CASSRDLTGIDGYTF
D gene: .
J gene: TRBJ1-2
V gene: TRBV4-1
clone size: many

CDR3 DNA: TGCGCCAGCAGCTTAACGGACAACGAGCAGTACTTC
CDR3 protein: CASSLTDNEQYF
D gene: .
J gene: TRBJ2-7
V gene: TRBV5-1
clone size: few

CDR3 DNA: TGTGCCAGCAGCACTCCGGGACAGGGACCATCCTACAATGAGCAGTTCTTC
CDR3 protein: CASSTPGQGPSYNEQFF
D gene: TRBD1
J gene: TRBJ2-1
V gene: TRBV7-9
clone size: few

CDR3 DNA: TGCAGTGCTAGTAAACGGGAGGGAAGCACAGATACGCAGTATTTT
CDR3 protein: CSASKREGSTDTQYF
D gene: TRBD2
J gene: TRBJ2-3
V gene: TRBV20-1
clone size: few

CDR3 DNA: TGCGCCAGCAGCCAAGGGCGCGGGGGAGGCCCTGGGGCCAACGTCCTGACTTTC
CDR3 protein: CASSQGRGGGPGANVLTF
D gene: TRBD2
J gene: TRBJ2-6
V gene: TRBV4-3
clone size: few

CDR3 DNA: TGTGCCAGCAATAGGATGAACACTGAAGCTTTCTTT
CDR3 protein: CASNRMNTEAFF
D gene: .
J gene: TRBJ1-1
V gene: TRBV6-6
clone size: few

CDR3 DNA: TGCGCCAGCAGCCAAGAGCCAGGGCTAACGTCCTATGGCTACACCTTC
CDR3 protein: CASSQEPGLTSYGYTF
D gene: .
J gene: TRBJ1-2
V gene: TRBV4-1
clone size: .

CDR3 DNA: TGTGCCAGCAGTTTAGTACAGGGAGGTCAGCCCCAGCATTTT
CDR3 protein: CASSLVQGGQPQHF
D gene: .
J gene: TRBJ1-5
V gene: TRBV28
clone size: .

CDR3 DNA: TGCAGCGCTGAGGGTGGTCTTCTTGAGGAGCAGTACTTC
CDR3 protein: CSAEGGLLEEQYF
D gene: .
J gene: TRBJ2-7
V gene: TRBV29-1
clone size: .

CDR3 DNA: TGTGCCAGCAGTCCCGGGACTAGATTCTACAATGAGCAGTTCTTC
CDR3 protein: CASSPGTRFYNEQFF
D gene: TRBD2
J gene: TRBJ2-1
V gene: TRBV6-1
clone size: .

CDR3 DNA: TGTGCCAGCAGTGAAGGGGGACTACAGTCCTATTACAATGAGCAGTTCTTC
CDR3 protein: CASSEGGLQSYYNEQFF
D gene: TRBD2
J gene: TRBJ2-1
V gene: TRBV2
clone size: many

CDR3 DNA: TGTGCCATCAGGGGGACTAGCGGAGATACGCAGTATTTT
CDR3 protein: CAIRGTSGDTQYF
D gene: TRBD2
J gene: TRBJ2-3
V gene: TRBV10-3
clone size: .

CDR3 DNA: TGTGCCAGCAGCAGGGAGGGACAGTCGTTCAAAAACATTCAGTACTTC
CDR3 protein: CASSREGQSFKNIQYF
D gene: .
J gene: TRBJ2-4
V gene: TRBV9
clone size: few

CDR3 DNA: TGTGCCAGCAGTTTTCTTTTGCGGGGGCGGACTGAAGCTTTCTTT
CDR3 protein: CASSFLLRGRTEAFF
D gene: .
J gene: TRBJ1-1
V gene: TRBV28
clone size: .

CDR3 DNA: TGCGCCAGCAGCTTGGAGGGAGCGGCCACCGGGGAGCTGTTTTTT
CDR3 protein: CASSLEGAATGELFF
D gene: .
J gene: TRBJ2-2
V gene: TRBV5-1
clone size: .

CDR3 DNA: TGCGCCAGCAGCTTGGCCTGGAGCCGGGCTGGCACAGATACGCAGTATTTT
CDR3 protein: CASSLAWSRAGTDTQYF
D gene: .
J gene: TRBJ2-3
V gene: TRBV5-1
clone size: .

CDR3 DNA: TGCAGTGCTAGAAGGGACTACAATGAGCAGTTCTTC
CDR3 protein: CSARRDYNEQFF
D gene: .
J gene: TRBJ2-1
V gene: TRBV20-1
clone size: .

CDR3 DNA: TGTGCCACCAGCGAGTATAGGGATGAGCAGTTCTTC
CDR3 protein: CATSEYRDEQFF
D gene: .
J gene: TRBJ2-1
V gene: TRBV15
clone size: .

CDR3 DNA: TGTGCCAGCAGCTTAGCCGAGGTCTCCTACGAGCAGTACTTC
CDR3 protein: CASSLAEVSYEQYF
D gene: .
J gene: TRBJ2-7
V gene: TRBV7-2
clone size: few

CDR3 DNA: TGCAGTGCTCCAGGGGCCTCCTACAATGAGCAGTTCTTC
CDR3 protein: CSAPGASYNEQFF
D gene: .
J gene: TRBJ2-1
V gene: TRBV20-1
clone size: few

CDR3 DNA: TGTGCCAGCAGTCCCGGGGAGGCGACATATGGCTACACCTTC
CDR3 protein: CASSPGEATYGYTF
D gene: .
J gene: TRBJ1-2
V gene: TRBV7-9
clone size: .

CDR3 DNA: TGTGCCACCAGTGACTCAGGGAGTAGCAATCAGCCCCAGCATTTT
CDR3 protein: CATSDSGSSNQPQHF
D gene: .
J gene: TRBJ1-5
V gene: TRBV24-1
clone size: few

CDR3 DNA: TGTGCCAGTAGTGTTCATGGGCCGCGCACGGGCACTGAAGCTTTCTTT
CDR3 protein: CASSVHGPRTGTEAFF
D gene: .
J gene: TRBJ1-1
V gene: TRBV19
clone size: .

CDR3 DNA: TGTGCCATCGGGCTAGCTAGCGGACCTTTTAGGAACACCGGGGAGCTGTTTTTT
CDR3 protein: CAIGLASGPFRNTGELFF
D gene: TRBD2
J gene: TRBJ2-2
V gene: TRBV10-3
clone size: few

CDR3 DNA: TGCAGTAGGAGGGGTGCGGGAGATACGCAGTATTTT
CDR3 protein: CSRRGAGDTQYF
D gene: .
J gene: TRBJ2-3
V gene: TRBV20-1
clone size: .

CDR3 DNA: TGTGCCAGCAGCTTGGAAGGGAGTGGGCCCCCAACCTTT
CDR3 protein: CASSLEGSGPPTF
D gene: .
J gene: TRBJ1-1
V gene: TRBV7-9
clone size: .

CDR3 DNA: TGTGCCAGCAGCTCCTATCGGGACGGCTCGTATAATGAGCAGTTCTTC
CDR3 protein: CASSSYRDGSYNEQFF
D gene: .
J gene: TRBJ2-1
V gene: TRBV7-8
clone size: many

CDR3 DNA: TGTGCCAGCAGCGTCACAGGGCGGCCAACCTACAATGAGCAGTTCTTC
CDR3 protein: CASSVTGRPTYNEQFF
D gene: .
J gene: TRBJ2-1
V gene: TRBV9
clone size: .

CDR3 DNA: TGCAGTGCTAGAGATCCGAGGCTATCGGACACTGAAGCTTTCTTT
CDR3 protein: CSARDPRLSDTEAFF
D gene: .
J gene: TRBJ1-1
V gene: TRBV20-1
clone size: .

CDR3 DNA: TGTGCCAGCAGCTTAAGGACAGGGGGGGGAAGGGGGGAGCTGTTTTTT
CDR3 protein: CASSLRTGGGRGELFF
D gene: TRBD1
J gene: TRBJ2-2
V gene: TRBV7-2
clone size: .

CDR3 DNA: TGTGCCAGCAGCTTGGGACTAGCTACAGATACGCAGTATTTT
CDR3 protein: CASSLGLATDTQYF
D gene: TRBD2
J gene: TRBJ2-3
V gene: TRBV7-2
clone size: many

CDR3 DNA: TGTGCCAGCAGCTTTACTAGCGGTCGAGTAGGGACCGGGGAGCTGTTTTTT
CDR3 protein: CASSFTSGRVGTGELFF
D gene: TRBD2
J gene: TRBJ2-2
V gene: TRBV5-5
clone size: few

CDR3 DNA: TGTGCCATCAGTGAGTTACCCGGGGACGTGGACGAGCAGTACTTC
CDR3 protein: CAISELPGDVDEQYF
D gene: .
J gene: TRBJ2-7
V gene: TRBV10-3
clone size: few

CDR3 DNA: TGCGCCAGCAGCCAAGAAGGCAACAGGGGCACGCCCCAGCATTTT
CDR3 protein: CASSQEGNRGTPQHF
D gene: TRBD1
J gene: TRBJ1-5
V gene: TRBV4-1
clone size: few

CDR3 DNA: TGCAGCGTTGGCGCCAATAGCAATCAGCCCCAGCATTTT
CDR3 protein: CSVGANSNQPQHF
D gene: .
J gene: TRBJ1-5
V gene: TRBV29-1
clone size: few

CDR3 DNA: TGTGCCAGCAGTGAAGTAGCGGGTAACCAAGAGACCCAGTACTTC
CDR3 protein: CASSEVAGNQETQYF
D gene: TRBD2
J gene: TRBJ2-5
V gene: TRBV25-1
clone size: .

CDR3 DNA: TGCGCCAGCAGCACCCAGGGGCCCCCTAATGAAAAACTGTTTTTT
CDR3 protein: CASSTQGPPNEKLFF
D gene: .
J gene: TRBJ1-4
V gene: TRBV5-1
clone size: few

CDR3 DNA: TGTGCCAGCAGCTTAGGGGACAAGGTAAACTTCTACGACACCTCCTACGAGCAGTACTTC
CDR3 protein: CASSLGDKVNFYDTSYEQYF
D gene: .
J gene: TRBJ2-7
V gene: TRBV5-6
clone size: .

CDR3 DNA: TGTGCCAGCAGCACGCGGACGGGACAGGGTAACTACAATGAGCAGTTCTTC
CDR3 protein: CASSTRTGQGNYNEQFF
D gene: TRBD1
J gene: TRBJ2-1
V gene: TRBV5-5
clone size: few

CDR3 DNA: TGTGCCAGCAGCGCCGACGGACTAGCTAGGCACGAGCAGTACTTC
CDR3 protein: CASSADGLARHEQYF
D gene: TRBD2
J gene: TRBJ2-7
V gene: TRBV9
clone size: .

CDR3 DNA: TGCGCCAGCAGCCAAGAACACCGTAGAGATACGCAGTATTTT
CDR3 protein: CASSQEHRRDTQYF
D gene: .
J gene: TRBJ2-3
V gene: TRBV4-3
clone size: many

CDR3 DNA: TGCAGTGCTAGTGGACAGGCTTACGAGCAGTACTTC
CDR3 protein: CSASGQAYEQYF
D gene: TRBD1
J gene: TRBJ2-7
V gene: TRBV20-1
clone size: .

CDR3 DNA: TGCAGCGTGGCAAAGGCAGGGGTCATGAACACCGGGGAGCTGTTTTTT
CDR3 protein: CSVAKAGVMNTGELFF
D gene: .
J gene: TRBJ2-2
V gene: TRBV29-1
clone size: .

CDR3 DNA: TGTGCCAGCAGCACGGGACTCTCCTACGAGCAGTACTTC
CDR3 protein: CASSTGLSYEQYF
D gene: .
J gene: TRBJ2-7
V gene: TRBV7-6
clone size: many

CDR3 DNA: TGTGCCAGCAGTTCCGGGAGACCCCCCCCCACAGATACGCAGTATTTC
CDR3 protein: CASSSGRPPPTDTQYF
D gene: .
J gene: TRBJ2-3
V gene: TRBV12-3/TRBV12-4
clone size: .